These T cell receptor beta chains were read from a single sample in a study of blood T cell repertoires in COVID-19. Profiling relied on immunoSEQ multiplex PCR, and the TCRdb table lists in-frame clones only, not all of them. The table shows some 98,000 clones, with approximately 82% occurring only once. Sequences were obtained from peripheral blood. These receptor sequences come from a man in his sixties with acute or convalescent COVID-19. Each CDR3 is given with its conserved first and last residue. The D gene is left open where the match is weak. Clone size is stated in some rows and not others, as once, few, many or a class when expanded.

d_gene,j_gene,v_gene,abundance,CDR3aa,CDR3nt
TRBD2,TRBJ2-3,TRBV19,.,CASSIYSGARDTQYF,TGTGCCAGTAGTATCTATAGCGGGGCCAGAGATACGCAGTATTTT
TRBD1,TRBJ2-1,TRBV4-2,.,CASSHRQGYYNEQFF,TGTGCCAGCAGCCATCGACAGGGATATTACAATGAGCAGTTCTTC
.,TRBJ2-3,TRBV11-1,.,CASSLADFGTDTQYF,TGTGCCAGCAGCTTAGCGGACTTTGGCACAGATACGCAGTATTTT
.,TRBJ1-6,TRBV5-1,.,CASSFILSTAGQYNSPLHF,TGCGCCAGCAGCTTCATACTTTCGACAGCGGGCCAATATAATTCACCCCTCCACTTT
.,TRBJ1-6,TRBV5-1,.,CASSAGPEGTLSPLHF,TGCGCCAGCAGCGCGGGCCCGGAGGGGACGCTTTCACCCCTCCACTTT
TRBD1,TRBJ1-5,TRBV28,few,CASNRDRVQPQHF,TGTGCCAGCAACCGGGACAGGGTTCAGCCCCAGCATTTT
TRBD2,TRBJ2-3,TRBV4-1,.,CASSLPGTSVSDTQYF,TGCGCCAGCAGCCTACCCGGGACTAGCGTTTCAGATACGCAGTATTTT
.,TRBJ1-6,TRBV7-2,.,CASSLAGRGKSPLHF,TGTGCCAGCAGCTTAGCCGGCAGGGGTAAATCACCCCTCCACTTT
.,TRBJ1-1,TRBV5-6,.,CASSLWGRIVTEAFF,TGTGCCAGCAGCTTGTGGGGGAGGATAGTCACTGAAGCTTTCTTT
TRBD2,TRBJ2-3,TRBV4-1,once,CASSQPPLRTSGGLSTDTQYF,TGCGCCAGCAGCCAGCCCCCTCTCAGGACTAGCGGGGGCCTAAGCACAGATACGCAGTATTTT
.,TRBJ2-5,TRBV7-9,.,CASSSDSQETQYF,TGTGCCAGCAGCTCGGACAGCCAAGAGACCCAGTACTTC
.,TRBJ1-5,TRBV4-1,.,CASSQDGMGGKQYSNQPQHF,TGCGCCAGCAGCCAAGACGGGATGGGGGGAAAACAATATAGCAATCAGCCCCAGCATTTT
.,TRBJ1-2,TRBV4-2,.,CASSQVSLGAGDGYTF,TGTGCCAGCAGCCAAGTATCCCTCGGAGCCGGGGATGGCTACACCTTC
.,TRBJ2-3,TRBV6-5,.,CASSSNRDITQYF,TGTGCCAGCAGTTCAAACCGGGACATAACGCAGTATTTT
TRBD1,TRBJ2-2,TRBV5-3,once,CARSPESTGGDTGELFF,TGTGCCAGAAGCCCAGAATCCACAGGGGGTGACACCGGGGAGCTGTTTTTT
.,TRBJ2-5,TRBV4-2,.,CASSQEGDKETQYF,TGTGCCAGCAGCCAAGAGGGGGACAAAGAGACCCAGTACTTC
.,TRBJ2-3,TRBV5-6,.,CASGGGPADTQYF,TGTGCCAGCGGGGGGGGGCCCGCAGATACGCAGTATTTT
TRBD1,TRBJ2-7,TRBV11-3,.,CASSLETGGSYEQYF,TGTGCCAGCAGCTTAGAGACAGGGGGCTCCTACGAGCAGTACTTC
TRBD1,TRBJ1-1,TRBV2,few,CASGPGQGNGGTEAFF,TGTGCCAGCGGACCGGGACAGGGGAATGGGGGCACTGAAGCTTTCTTT
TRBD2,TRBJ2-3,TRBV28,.,CASSVASGSSTDTQYF,TGTGCCAGCAGTGTGGCTAGCGGGTCAAGCACAGATACGCAGTATTTT
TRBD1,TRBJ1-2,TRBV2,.,CASRLGQGNGYTF,TGTGCCAGCAGACTAGGACAGGGTAATGGCTACACCTTC
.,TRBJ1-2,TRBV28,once,CASTSGPTNYGYTF,TGTGCCAGTACCTCAGGGCCCACTAACTATGGCTACACCTTC
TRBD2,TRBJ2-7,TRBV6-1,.,CASSEAGRVYEQYF,TGTGCCAGCAGTGAAGCGGGGAGGGTCTACGAGCAGTACTTC
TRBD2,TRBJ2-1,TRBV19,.,CASSIRGGYNEQFF,TGTGCCAGTAGTATCCGGGGGGGGTACAATGAGCAGTTCTTC
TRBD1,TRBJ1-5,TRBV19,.,CASSDREGKPQHF,TGTGCCAGTAGTGACAGGGAAGGGAAGCCCCAGCATTTT